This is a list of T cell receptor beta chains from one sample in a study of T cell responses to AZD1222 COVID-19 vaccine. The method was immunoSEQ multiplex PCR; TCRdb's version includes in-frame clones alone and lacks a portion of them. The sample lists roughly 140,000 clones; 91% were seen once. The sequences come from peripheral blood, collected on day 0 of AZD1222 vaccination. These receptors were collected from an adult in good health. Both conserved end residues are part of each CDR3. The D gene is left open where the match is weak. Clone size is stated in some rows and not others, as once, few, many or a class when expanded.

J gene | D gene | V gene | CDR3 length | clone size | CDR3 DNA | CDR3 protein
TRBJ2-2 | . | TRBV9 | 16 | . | TGTGCCAGCAGCGTGAGGGGAGGCCCAACCCCCGGGGAGCTGTTTTTT | CASSVRGGPTPGELFF
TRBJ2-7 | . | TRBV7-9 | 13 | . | TGTGCCAGCAGCTTGACTGCTACCTACGAGCAGTACTTC | CASSLTATYEQYF
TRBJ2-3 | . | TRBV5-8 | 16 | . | TGTGCCAGCAGCGCAGGCTTTGACTATCAAGCAAATACGCAGTATTTT | CASSAGFDYQANTQYF
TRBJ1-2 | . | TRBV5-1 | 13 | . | TGCGCCAGCAGCCCGACAGCCAACTATGGCTACACCTTC | CASSPTANYGYTF
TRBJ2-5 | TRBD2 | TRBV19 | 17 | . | TGTGCCAGTAGTCCCCGGTCGGGACTAGCGGGAGTAGAGACCCAGTACTTC | CASSPRSGLAGVETQYF
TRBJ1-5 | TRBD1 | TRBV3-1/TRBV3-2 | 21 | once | TGTGCCAGCAGCCCATCTCTACAGACAGGGGGCGCGGGGTATAGCAATCAGCCCCAGCATTTT | CASSPSLQTGGAGYSNQPQHF
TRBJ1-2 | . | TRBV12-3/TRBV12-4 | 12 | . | TGTGCCAGCAGTGGGCGGACCTATGGCTACACCTTC | CASSGRTYGYTF
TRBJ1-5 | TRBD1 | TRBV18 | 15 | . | TGTGCCAGCTCACCTGGACAGGATAGCAATCAGCCCCAGCATTTT | CASSPGQDSNQPQHF
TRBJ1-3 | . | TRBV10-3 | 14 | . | TGTGCCATCAGATTTGCGGACTCTGGAAACACCATATATTTT | CAIRFADSGNTIYF
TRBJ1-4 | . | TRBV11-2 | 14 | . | TGTGCCAGCAACTATGGGGGGGCAAGTGAAAAACTGTTTTTT | CASNYGGASEKLFF
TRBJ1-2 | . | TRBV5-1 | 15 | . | TGCGCCAGCAGTCCAGAGGACCTCCCTCGCTATGGCTACACCTTC | CASSPEDLPRYGYTF
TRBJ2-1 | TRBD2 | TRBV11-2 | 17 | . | TGTGCCAGCAGTTCCCTGGTAAGGACTAGCGGGATTGAGGAGCAGTTCTTC | CASSSLVRTSGIEEQFF
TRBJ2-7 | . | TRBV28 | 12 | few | . | CASSFGAGEQYF
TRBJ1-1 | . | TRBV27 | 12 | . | TGTGCCGCCGGTCCTGGAAACACTGAAGCTTTCTTT | CAAGPGNTEAFF
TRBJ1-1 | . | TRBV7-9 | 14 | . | TGTGCCAGCAGCCCAACACAGGACAACACTGAAGCTTTCTTT | CASSPTQDNTEAFF
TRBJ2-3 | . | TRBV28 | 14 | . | TGTGCCAGCAGTTTGGACGGGGGCACAGATACGCAGTATTTT | CASSLDGGTDTQYF
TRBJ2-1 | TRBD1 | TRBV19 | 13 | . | TGTGCCAGTAGTATAGCCGAAGGACAGGGGAAGTTCTTC | CASSIAEGQGKFF
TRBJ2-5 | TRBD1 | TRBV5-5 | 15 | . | TGTGCCAGCAGCTCAGAAATGGACAGGGAAGAGACCCAGTACTTC | CASSSEMDREETQYF
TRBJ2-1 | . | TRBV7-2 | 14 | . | TGTGCCAGCGGCCCAGCAGGCTTCAGTCATGAGCAGTTCTTC | CASGPAGFSHEQFF
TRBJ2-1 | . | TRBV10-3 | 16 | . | TGTGCCATCAGCGCGGAGGGACCGAACTCCTACAATGAGCAGTTCTTC | CAISAEGPNSYNEQFF
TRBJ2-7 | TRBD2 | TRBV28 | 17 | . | TGTGCCAGCAGTCCTAGCGGGACCCAGGTAATGGTCCACGAGCAGTACTTC | CASSPSGTQVMVHEQYF
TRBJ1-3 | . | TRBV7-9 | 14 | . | TGTGCCAGCAGCTTACAGGGAGCTGGAAACACCATATATTTT | CASSLQGAGNTIYF
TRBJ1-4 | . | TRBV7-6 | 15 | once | TGTGCCAGCAGCTTAGTAGGGGCGCTCGGTGAGAAACTGTTTTTT | CASSLVGALGEKLFF
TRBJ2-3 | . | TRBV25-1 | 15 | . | TGTGCCAGCAGTGGGGTAATAGGGGCCACAGATACGCAGTATTTT | CASSGVIGATDTQYF
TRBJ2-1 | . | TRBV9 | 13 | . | TGTGCCAGCAGCGAGGGGGACGGAGATGAGCAGTTCTTC | CASSEGDGDEQFF
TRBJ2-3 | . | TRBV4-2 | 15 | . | TGTGCCAGCAGCCAAGATGACCAGGGAAGAGATACGCAGTATTTT | CASSQDDQGRDTQYF
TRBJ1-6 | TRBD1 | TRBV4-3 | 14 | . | TGCGCCAGCAGCCCGGGACAGGCCAATTCACCCCTCCACTTT | CASSPGQANSPLHF
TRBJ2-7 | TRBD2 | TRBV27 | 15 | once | TGTGCCAGCAGTTTAAAGGCGGGAGGGCCCTACGAGCAGTACTTC | CASSLKAGGPYEQYF
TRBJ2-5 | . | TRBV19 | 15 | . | TGTGCCAGTAGTATACTCGGTGCAGGACAAGAGACCCAGTACTTC | CASSILGAGQETQYF
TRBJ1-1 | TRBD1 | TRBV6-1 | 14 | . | TGTGCCAGCAGTGAAAGGACAGGGTTCACTGAAGCTTTCTTT | CASSERTGFTEAFF
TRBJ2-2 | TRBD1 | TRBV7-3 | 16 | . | TGTGCCAGCAGCTTCGGGACAGGCAGTCACACCGGGGAGCTGTTTTTT | CASSFGTGSHTGELFF
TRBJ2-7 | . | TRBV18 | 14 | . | TGTGCCAGCTCACCGATGGAGGGCCCGGGCGAGCAGTACTTC | CASSPMEGPGEQYF
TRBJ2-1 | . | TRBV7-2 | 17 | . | TGTGCCAGCAGCGACCATATTAGACGGCTGGGCAACAATGAGCAGTTCTTC | CASSDHIRRLGNNEQFF
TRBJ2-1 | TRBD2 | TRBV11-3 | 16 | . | TGTGCCAGCAGCCCAGGCGGAGGGCGGGAGTACAATGAGCAGTTCTTC | CASSPGGGREYNEQFF
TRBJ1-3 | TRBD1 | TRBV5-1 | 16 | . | TGCGCCAGCAGCAGCTCCGGGACAGGGTACGGCAACACCATATATTTT | CASSSSGTGYGNTIYF
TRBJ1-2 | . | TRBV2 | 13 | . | TGTGCCAGCAGCTTAGGGGTGATCCCTGGCTACACCTTC | CASSLGVIPGYTF
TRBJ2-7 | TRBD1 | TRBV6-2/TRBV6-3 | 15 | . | TGTGCCAGCAGCCCCCCTAGGGACAGTTGGACCGAGCAGTACTTC | CASSPPRDSWTEQYF
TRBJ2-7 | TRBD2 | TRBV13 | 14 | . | TGTGCCAGCAGCTTCGGGACTAGCACCTACGAGCAGTACTTC | CASSFGTSTYEQYF
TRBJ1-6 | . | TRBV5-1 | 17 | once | TGCGCCAGCAGCTCGCGGGGGACGGGCAGGGTTGATTCACCCCTCCACTTT | CASSSRGTGRVDSPLHF
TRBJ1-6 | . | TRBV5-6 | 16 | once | TGTGCCAGCAGCTTGATTTCGGCAGGGGTTAATTCACCCCTCCACTTT | CASSLISAGVNSPLHF
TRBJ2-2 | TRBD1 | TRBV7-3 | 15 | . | TGTGCCAGCAGCCCAGGCCGGACAGGGCAAGGGGAGCTGTTTTTT | CASSPGRTGQGELFF
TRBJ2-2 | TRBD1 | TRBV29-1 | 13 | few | TGCAGCGTTTCACAGGGGGTGGCCGGGGAGCTGTTTTTT | CSVSQGVAGELFF
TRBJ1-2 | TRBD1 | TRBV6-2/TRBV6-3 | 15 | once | TGTGCCAGCAGCCATTCTCGGGACAGGATCTATGGCTACACCTTC | CASSHSRDRIYGYTF
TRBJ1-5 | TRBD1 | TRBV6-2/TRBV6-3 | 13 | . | TGTGCCAGCAGTCACCGACAGGGTCAGCCCCAGCATTTT | CASSHRQGQPQHF
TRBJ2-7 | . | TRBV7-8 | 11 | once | TGTGCCAGCAGCATTCTTTACGAGCAGTACTTC | CASSILYEQYF
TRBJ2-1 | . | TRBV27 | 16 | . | TGTGCCAGCAGTCCGCGCGCGCTGTTTTCCTACAATGAGCAGTTCTTC | CASSPRALFSYNEQFF
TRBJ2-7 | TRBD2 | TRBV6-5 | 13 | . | TGTGCCAGCAGCCGGACTAGCGGGGCCATGGAGTACTTC | CASSRTSGAMEYF
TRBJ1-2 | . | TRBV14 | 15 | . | TGTGCCAGCAGCCCCGAGGACGGACCTAACTATGGCTACACCTTC | CASSPEDGPNYGYTF